These 32 T cell receptor beta chains were all obtained from the same sample, sequenced in a study of blood T cell repertoires in COVID-19. Generated by immunoSEQ multiplex PCR, the TCRdb table keeps only in-frame clones and is missing some. Here the sample spans about 130,000 clones, about 80% being singletons. Sequenced sample: peripheral blood. All receptors derive from a woman aged 50 to 60 with acute or convalescent COVID-19.

This clone was counted a single time. The chain carries TRBV6-5 and TRBJ1-1; unclear D gene. The CDR3 spans 13 residues. From germline, CDR1 is MNHEY and CDR2 SVGAGI. V lost 6 bases and J 2 bases, leaving 10 bases between the germline ends. In DNA form, the CDR3 reads TGTGCCAGCAGCGTGACTGTCAACACTGAAGCTTTCTTT. It is translated as CASSVTVNTEAFF.

V gene TRBV10-3 combines with J gene TRBJ1-3, with D maybe TRBD1 (6 bases). Germline lookup yields CDR1 ENHRY and CDR2 SYGVKD. Between the trimmed V and J ends, which lost 4 bases and 7 bases, there was a span of 14 bases. CDR3 length: 14 amino acids. The CDR3 sequence is CAISAGQLGNTIYF. CDR3 nucleotides: TGTGCCATCAGTGCTGGACAGTTGGGGAACACCATATATTTT.

V and J are TRBV4-2 and TRBJ2-3, with TRBD2 matching over 11 bases. The V and J ends lost 3 bases and 0 bases, in that order; junction bases with no gene match: 8. Looked up from germline, CDR1 is LGHNA and CDR2 is YNFKEQ. The CDR3 is 18 residues long. CDR3 protein: CASSQALGTSGSTDTQYF. CDR3 sequence (DNA): TGTGCCAGCAGCCAGGCCCTAGGGACTAGCGGAAGCACAGATACGCAGTATTTT.

This chain connects TRBV12-3 or TRBV12-4 to TRBJ1-2; D remains ambiguous. This CDR3 is 13 amino acids long. The V and J ends lost 5 bases and 4 bases respectively, with 11 bases between them. The CDR3 DNA is TGTGCCAGCAGTCCCCTATCTACCTATGGCTACACCTTC. This translates into CASSPLSTYGYTF.

The chain combines TRBV6-5 with TRBJ2-2, with 7 bases aligning to TRBD1. The germline gives CDR1 MNHEY, CDR2 SVGAGI. CDR3 size: 15 residues. With V trimmed by 6 bases and J by 6 bases, 10 bases remained unmatched. CDR3 DNA: TGTGCCAGCAGCCGAGACAGGGTTGGCGCCGGGGAGCTGTTTTTT. It codes for CASSRDRVGAGELFF.

This clone was picked up a small number of times. V usage is TRBV5-8 and J usage is TRBJ2-1, with TRBD2 as a possible D gene (6 bases). V was cut by 0 bases and J by 6 bases, with 13 bases left in between. CDR3 size: 15 residues. Germline V gene data show CDR1 as SGHTS and CDR2 as YDEGEE. CDR3 in DNA: TGTGCCAGCAGCTTGGTGGGGAGGACCTCCAATGAGCAGTTCTTC. Translating it yields CASSLVGRTSNEQFF.

The chain has TRBV5-4 and TRBJ1-1; 9 positions match TRBD1. The CDR3 length is 14 residues. Per the germline V gene, CDR1 is SGHNT and CDR2 is YYREEE (reference sequence). J lost 1 base, V lost 4 bases, and 2 bases had no gene match. The CDR3 nucleotides read TGTGCCAGCAGCGGGGGACAGGGGAACACTGAAGCTTTCTTT. Amino acids: CASSGGQGNTEAFF.

This chain connects TRBV10-3 to TRBJ1-5; 7 bases fit TRBD1. The CDR3 length is 14 residues. Per germline, CDR1 ENHRY and CDR2 SYGVKD. V lost 5 bases, J lost 5 bases, and 6 bases stayed unmatched. CDR3 sequence reads: CAISLGQPDQPQHF. The CDR3 DNA reads as TGTGCCATCAGTCTGGGACAGCCGGATCAGCCCCAGCATTTT.

Concerning this clone itself: Compared with germline, one end of the junction differs, possibly owing to a read error. Different DNA sequences within this sample yield the same CDR3. The rearrangement uses TRBV9 and TRBJ2-2; possibly TRBD1 for D (6 bases). This CDR3 region has 15 residues. Germline V gene data show CDR1 as SGDLS and CDR2 as YYNGEE. The CDR3 nucleotides read TGTGCCAGCAGCGTAGGGACAGCGAACACTGGGGAGCTGTTTTTT. Protein sequence: CASSVGTANTGELFF. Full variable domain (remainder filled in from reference TRBV9 and TRBJ2-2): DSGVTQTPKHLITATGQRVTLRCSPRSGDLSVYWYQQSLDQGLQFLIQYYNGEERAKGNILERFSAQQFPDLHSELNLSSLELGDSALYFCASSVGTANTGELFFGEGSRLTVL.

This clone appeared once. The CDR3 DNA reads TGCAGTGCTAGTGGGGCGGGCACTGAAGCTTTCTTT. Its translation: CSASGAGTEAFF. The chain joins TRBV20-1 to TRBJ1-1; D perhaps matches TRBD1 (5 bases). This CDR3 contains 12 residues. From germline, CDR1 is DFQATT and CDR2 SNEGSKA (reference sequence). Trimming shortened V by 3 bases and J by 4 bases, and 9 bases separated the two germline ends.

The gene calls are TRBV11-3 and TRBJ2-5, with D tentatively TRBD1 (5 bases). V was pared by 6 bases and J by 5 bases, with 13 bases between. In germline, CDR1 is SGHNT, CDR2 YENEEA. This CDR3 comprises 13 residues. DNA for the CDR3: TGTGCCAGCAGTTCAGGGTATCGGGAGACCCAGTACTTC. This gives the protein CASSSGYRETQYF. Full variable domain (missing parts from reference TRBV11-3 and TRBJ2-5): EAGVVQSPRYKIIEKKQPVAFWCNPISGHNTLYWYLQNLGQGPELLIRYENEEAVDDSQLPKDRFSAERLKGVDSTLKIQPAELGDSAVYLCASSSGYRETQYFGPGTRLLVL.

Note on this clone: One end of the junction does not line up with germline, which may come from a read error. The rearrangement uses TRBV18 and TRBJ1-2, with D perhaps matching TRBD1 (6 bases). The CDR3 length is 13 residues. Germline CDR1 and CDR2: KGHSH and LQKENI. The CDR3 protein is CASSPQGDYGYTF. In DNA form, the CDR3 reads TGTGCCAGCTCCCCACAGGGAGACTATGGCTACACCTTC.

This clone came up once. The chain is built from TRBV9 and TRBJ2-5; 8 bases are shared with TRBD1. The trim removed 0 bases at V and 1 base at J, leaving 5 bases unmatched. The CDR3 runs 16 residues. Germline V gene sequence: CDR1 SGDLS, CDR2 YYNGEE. The CDR3 protein is CASSVDGQGLQETQYF. The CDR3 DNA reads TGTGCCAGCAGCGTAGATGGACAGGGCCTCCAAGAGACCCAGTACTTC.

The rearrangement joins TRBV7-2 to TRBJ2-1; D is possibly TRBD2 (6 bases). V lost 6 bases to trimming and J lost 6 bases, with 12 bases between them. The CDR3 totals 13 residues. Germline loops: CDR1 SGHTA, CDR2 FQGNSA. CDR3 protein: CASSFSGSNEQFF. As DNA, the CDR3 is TGTGCCAGCAGTTTTAGCGGAAGCAATGAGCAGTTCTTC.

The rearrangement joins TRBV12-5 to TRBJ2-2; D is unclear. This CDR3 has 14 amino acids. Deletions cut 1 base from V and 0 bases from J, with 3 bases between. CDR1 is LGHNT and CDR2 is FRNRAP in the germline V gene. CDR3 amino acids: CASGLASNTGELFF. As DNA, the CDR3 is TGTGCTAGTGGTTTGGCCTCGAACACCGGGGAGCTGTTTTTT.

This clone occurred once. The V call is TRBV4-2, the J call TRBJ1-2; D is unclear. Trimming left V 0 bases short and J 3 bases short, with 14 bases between. Germline assignment: CDR1 LGHNA and CDR2 YNFKEQ. CDR3 length equals 16 residues. Here the CDR3 DNA reads TGTGCCAGCAGCCAAGATTACGAAGAGAAGCACTATGGCTACACCTTC. Its protein is CASSQDYEEKHYGYTF.

The V gene is TRBV12-5, the J gene TRBJ1-4; 7 bases map to TRBD1. Germline values: CDR1 LGHNT, CDR2 FRNRAP. This CDR3 is built from 16 residues. V trimming: 2 bases; J trimming: 4 bases; junction bases outside the gene matches: 7. CDR3 nucleotides: TGTGCTAGTGGTTTGTCTTGGACAGGTGATAATGAAAAACTGTTTTTT. It yields the protein CASGLSWTGDNEKLFF.

This clone was seen once. The rearrangement links TRBV4-1 to TRBJ1-2; D unclear. V was clipped by 0 bases and J by 4 bases, with 9 bases between them. Per the germline V gene, CDR1 is MGHRA and CDR2 is YSYEKL. The CDR3 extends over 14 amino acids. The CDR3 region has the DNA TGCGCCAGCAGCCAAGATCTCCAGTTCTATGGCTACACCTTC. Amino acid sequence: CASSQDLQFYGYTF.

This chain connects TRBV24-1 to TRBJ2-2; 11 bases match TRBD1. The germline CDR1 and CDR2 sequences are KGHDR and SFDVKD. This CDR3 spans 17 amino acids. With V trimmed by 0 bases and J by 5 bases, 4 bases remained unmatched. CDR3 protein: CATSDLADRGRTGELFF. The CDR3 DNA sequence: TGTGCCACCAGTGATTTGGCGGACAGGGGGCGAACCGGGGAGCTGTTTTTT.

In DNA, the CDR3 is TGTGCCTGGAGTGTATGGCGGGGGAAAGGGTCCGGGGAGCTGTTTTTT. It codes for CAWSVWRGKGSGELFF. This rearrangement joins TRBV30 to TRBJ2-2; 7 nucleotides align to TRBD2. The trim removed 0 bases at V and 6 bases at J, leaving 10 bases unmatched. The CDR3 has 16 amino acids. Germline loops: CDR1 GTSNPN, CDR2 SVGIG (reference sequence).

This clone was detected once. The chain is built from TRBV7-3 and TRBJ2-2, with TRBD2 matching over 11 bases. The germline CDR1 and CDR2 sequences are SGHTA and FQGTGA. This CDR3 region has 18 residues. Trimming took 3 bases from V and 0 from J; bases not matched to a gene: 6. CDR3 DNA: TGTGCCAGCAGCTTCGGACTAGCGGGCCAATCGAACACCGGGGAGCTGTTTTTT. Protein: CASSFGLAGQSNTGELFF.

This clone has just a few counts. This rearrangement joins TRBV5-4 to TRBJ1-2; TRBD1 aligns across 7 bases. The V gene's germline CDR1 is SGHNT and CDR2 YYREEE (reference sequence). The CDR3 covers 15 residues. The trim removed 5 bases at V and 4 bases at J, leaving 11 bases unmatched. CDR3 nucleotide sequence: TGTGCCAGCAGGTCTAATGACAGGGCGTCCTATGGCTACACCTTC. It specifies CASRSNDRASYGYTF.

The chain couples TRBV12-5 to TRBJ1-4; 7 bases match TRBD1. The CDR3 runs 16 residues. Germline V gene sequence: CDR1 LGHNT, CDR2 FRNRAP. Losses at the gene ends were 3 bases for V and 0 bases for J; bases not matched to a gene: 4. CDR3: CASGFPQGATNEKLFF. CDR3 nucleotides: TGTGCTAGTGGTTTCCCCCAGGGGGCAACTAATGAAAAACTGTTTTTT.

The J gene is TRBJ1-1, the V gene TRBV7-2, with 7 bases matching TRBD1. V lost 1 base, J lost 5 bases, and 7 bases stayed unmatched. Germline loops: CDR1 SGHTA, CDR2 FQGNSA. The CDR3 is made up of 15 amino acids. The DNA of the CDR3 is TGTGCCAGCAGCTTAGGACAGGGTTCCCGGACTGAAGCTTTCTTT. It yields the protein CASSLGQGSRTEAFF.

The table lists this clone with a count of one. The J gene is TRBJ1-2, the V gene TRBV6-5; 7 nucleotides match TRBD1. This CDR3 has 15 amino acids. Losses at the gene ends were 5 bases for V and 4 bases for J; bases not matched to a gene: 10. Germline assignment: CDR1 MNHEY and CDR2 SVGAGI. The CDR3 is CASSPIPTGTYGYTF. The CDR3, as DNA: TGTGCCAGCAGTCCAATACCGACAGGGACCTATGGCTACACCTTC.

The sample holds one count of this clone. The chain combines TRBV2 with TRBJ1-2; 8 bases match TRBD1. Germline V gene sequence: CDR1 SNHLY, CDR2 FYNNEI. Trimming took 7 bases from V and 4 from J; bases not matched to a gene: 5. The CDR3 is made up of 13 amino acids. In DNA form, the CDR3 reads TGTGCCAGCAAAGATGGACAGGGCTATGGCTACACCTTC. Protein sequence: CASKDGQGYGYTF.

This clone was detected only once. The J gene is TRBJ1-1, the V gene TRBV11-3, with TRBD1 as a possible D gene (5 bases). From germline, CDR1 is SGHNT and CDR2 YENEEA. V was pared by 1 base and J by 7 bases, with 13 bases between. This CDR3 is built from 14 residues. The CDR3 bases are TGTGCCAGCAGCTTAGGCAGGGAGGCCGATGAAGCTTTCTTT. Amino acid sequence: CASSLGREADEAFF.

The sample holds one count of this clone. The chain employs TRBV27 and TRBJ1-6; TRBD1 matches at 8 bases. J lost 11 bases, V lost 2 bases, and 2 bases had no gene match. This CDR3 spans 13 amino acids. Germline V CDR1 and CDR2: MNHEY, SMNVEV (reference sequence). This chain's CDR3 is CASSLDRGTPLHF. The CDR3 DNA reads TGTGCCAGCAGTTTAGACAGGGGTACACCCCTCCACTTT.

This chain links TRBV10-2 with TRBJ1-5; maybe TRBD1 (6 bases). The CDR3 is 15 amino acids. CDR1 and CDR2 (germline): WSHSY, SAAADI. V lost 0 bases to trimming and J lost 9 bases, with 15 bases between them. The CDR3 protein is CASSESGGPGWPQHF. Written as DNA, the CDR3 is TGCGCCAGCAGTGAGTCGGGGGGGCCGGGGTGGCCCCAGCATTTT.

This clone was counted once. The chain joins TRBV6-5 to TRBJ2-2; TRBD1 matches at 7 bases. The germline V gene has CDR1 MNHEY and CDR2 SVGAGI. The ends lost 6 bases at V and 7 bases at J; junction bases unmatched: 5. CDR3 length: 13 amino acids. In DNA form, the CDR3 reads TGTGCCAGCAGCCTGACAGGGTACGGGGAGCTGTTTTTT. Translating gives CASSLTGYGELFF.

This chain uses TRBV30 with TRBJ1-2, with TRBD1 matching 9 bases. J gave up 1 base and V 5 bases, and 5 bases lay outside the gene matches. Per the germline V gene, CDR1 is GTSNPN and CDR2 is SVGIG (reference sequence). This CDR3 has 14 amino acids. In DNA, the CDR3 is TGTGCCTGGGCGCGGGACAGGGTTAACTATGGCTACACCTTC. Its protein product is CAWARDRVNYGYTF.

The rearrangement joins TRBV28 to TRBJ1-2; 11 bases are a match to TRBD1. Germline loops: CDR1 MDHEN, CDR2 SYDVKM. V was clipped by 3 bases and J by 4 bases; unmatched bases: 4. CDR3 length: 15 amino acids. The CDR3 protein is CASSFRDRGSYGYTF. CDR3 sequence (DNA): TGTGCCAGCAGTTTCCGGGACAGGGGGAGCTATGGCTACACCTTC.